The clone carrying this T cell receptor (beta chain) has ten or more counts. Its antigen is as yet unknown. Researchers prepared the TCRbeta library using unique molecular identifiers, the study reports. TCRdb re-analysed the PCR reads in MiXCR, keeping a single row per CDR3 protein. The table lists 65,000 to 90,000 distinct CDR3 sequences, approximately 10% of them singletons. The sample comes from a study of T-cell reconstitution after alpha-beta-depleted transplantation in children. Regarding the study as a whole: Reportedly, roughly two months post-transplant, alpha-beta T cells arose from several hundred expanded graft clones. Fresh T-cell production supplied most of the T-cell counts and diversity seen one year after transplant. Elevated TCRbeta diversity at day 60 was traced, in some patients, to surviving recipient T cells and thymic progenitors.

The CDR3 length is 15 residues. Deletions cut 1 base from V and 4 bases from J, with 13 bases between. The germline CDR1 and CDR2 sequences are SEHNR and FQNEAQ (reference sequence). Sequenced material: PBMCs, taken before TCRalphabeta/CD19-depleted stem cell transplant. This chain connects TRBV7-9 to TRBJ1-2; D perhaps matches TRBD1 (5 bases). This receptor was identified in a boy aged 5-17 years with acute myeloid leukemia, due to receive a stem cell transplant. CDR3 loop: CASSLEKGMSYGYTF. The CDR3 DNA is TGTGCCAGCAGCTTAGAGAAGGGGATGAGCTATGGCTACACCTTC.